A single sample is the source of the 27 T cell receptor beta chains below, sequenced in a study of blood T cell repertoires in COVID-19. The protocol was immunoSEQ multiplex PCR, while the TCRdb copy is restricted to in-frame clones and leaves out a portion. The table has 250,000 to 300,000 clones, about 89% seen once. The sample comprised PBMCs or T cells enriched from blood (not recorded which). The receptors were gathered from a woman between 40 and 50 years old who had recovered from COVID-19.

The chain couples TRBV2 to TRBJ2-7; TRBD2 agrees at 10 bases. Germline V gene sequence: CDR1 SNHLY, CDR2 FYNNEI. V lost 6 bases and J lost 4; bases outside the gene matches: 3. The CDR3 has 13 amino acids. CDR3 DNA sequence: TGTGCCAGCAGAGTAGCGGGGGGTTACGAGCAGTACTTC. Translating gives CASRVAGGYEQYF.

This chain uses TRBV7-2 with TRBJ2-7; D is perhaps TRBD2 (5 bases). This CDR3 region has 17 residues. The V end was cut by 3 bases, the J end by 5 bases, with 23 bases between. The germline V gene encodes CDR1 SGHTA and CDR2 FQGNSA. CDR3 sequence: CASSFGLLGPGVNEQYF. CDR3 sequence (DNA): TGTGCCAGCAGCTTTGGACTTTTGGGCCCAGGCGTAAACGAGCAGTACTTC.

The chain combines TRBV19 with TRBJ1-5; TRBD1 matches at 9 bases. CDR1 and CDR2 (germline): LNHDA, SQIVND (reference sequence). CDR3 length equals 17 residues. V gave up 5 bases and J gave up 3 bases; unmatched junction bases: 11. The CDR3 here is CASSPSGTGSNNQPQHF. The CDR3 DNA sequence: TGTGCCAGTAGTCCGTCCGGGACAGGGTCTAACAATCAGCCCCAGCATTTT.

V and J are TRBV5-4 and TRBJ1-4; no clear D gene. V lost 2 bases, J lost 3 bases, and 11 bases lay in between. CDR1 is SGHNT and CDR2 is YYREEE in the germline V gene (reference sequence). This CDR3 comprises 15 residues. This chain's CDR3 is CASSFKQQANEKLFF. The DNA for the CDR3 is TGTGCCAGCAGCTTCAAACAGCAAGCTAATGAAAAACTGTTTTTT. The complete variable domain, with remaining parts taken from reference TRBV5-4 and TRBJ1-4, reads ETGVTQSPTHLIKTRGQQVTLRCSSQSGHNTVSWYQQALGQGPQFIFQYYREEENGRGNFPPRFSGLQFPNYSSELNVNALELDDSALYLCASSFKQQANEKLFFGSGTQLSVL.

The chain is built from TRBV14 and TRBJ1-1, with D hard to call. The CDR3 runs to 13 residues. Germline CDR1 and CDR2: SGHDN and FVKESK. The V and J ends lost 3 bases and 8 bases respectively, with 13 bases between them. CDR3 nucleotide sequence: TGTGCCAGCAGCCAGTCATGGGCCGGAGAAGCTTTCTTT. This translates into CASSQSWAGEAFF.

The J gene is TRBJ1-4, the V gene TRBV11-2; 9 bases agree with TRBD1. CDR1 is SGHAT and CDR2 is FQNNGV in the germline V gene. The CDR3 is 15 residues long. After removal of 5 bases from V and 8 bases from J, the junction contained 9 bases not matched to a gene. CDR3 nucleotides: TGTGCCAGCAGCGGACAGGACAGGGGTAAAGAAAAACTGTTTTTT. It specifies CASSGQDRGKEKLFF.

This CDR3 is CASSLDLQVSPLHF. CDR3 nucleotide sequence: TGTGCCAGCAGCTTAGACCTACAGGTTTCACCCCTCCACTTT. The rearrangement links TRBV7-2 to TRBJ1-6, with a weak D call TRBD1 (5 bases). V was cut by 1 base and J by 9 bases, with 10 bases left in between. Germline V lookup: CDR1 SGHTA, CDR2 FQGNSA. The CDR3 sequence is 14 residues long.

This chain connects TRBV7-6 to TRBJ2-1; possible D gene TRBD2, 5 bases. The CDR3 sequence is 13 residues long. Trimming took 0 bases from V and 8 from J, leaving 8 bases between them. The V gene's germline CDR1 is SGHVS and CDR2 FNYEAQ. The CDR3: CASSLAGVDEQFF. CDR3 sequence (DNA): TGTGCCAGCAGCTTAGCGGGAGTCGATGAGCAGTTCTTC. Full variable domain (remainder filled in from reference TRBV7-6 and TRBJ2-1): GAGVSQSPRYKVTKRGQDVALRCDPISGHVSLYWYRQALGQGPEFLTYFNYEAQQDKSGLPNDRFSAERPEGSISTLTIQRTEQRDSAMYRCASSLAGVDEQFFGPGTRLTVL.

The chain employs TRBV5-1 and TRBJ2-1, with 11 bases lining up with TRBD2. This CDR3 is 16 amino acids long. The ends lost 3 bases at V and 3 bases at J; junction bases unmatched: 5. Germline V gives CDR1 SGHRS, CDR2 YFSETQ. Here the CDR3 DNA reads TGCGCCAGCAGCTCCCACGGGACTAGCGGCTACAATGAGCAGTTCTTC. Protein: CASSSHGTSGYNEQFF.

The chain recombines TRBV7-3 with TRBJ2-7; a weak D match, TRBD2 (6 bases). CDR1 is SGHTA, CDR2 FQGTGA, per germline. The CDR3 has 14 residues. With 0 bases removed from V and 6 bases from J, the gap between germline ends came to 12 bases. CDR3 loop: CASSLTSVGGEQYF. In DNA, the CDR3 is TGTGCCAGCAGCTTAACCTCCGTGGGGGGCGAGCAGTACTTC.

The chain uses TRBV7-9 and TRBJ1-2, with 8 nucleotides matching TRBD1. There are 15 residues in the CDR3. Germline CDR1 is SEHNR and CDR2 is FQNEAQ (reference sequence). After removal of 0 bases from V and 2 bases from J, the junction contained 2 bases not matched to a gene. The CDR3 sequence: CASSLARQGNYGYTF. The CDR3 DNA is TGTGCCAGCAGCTTAGCAAGACAGGGGAACTATGGCTACACCTTC.

At least ten counts were recorded for this clone. The chain links TRBV6-2 or TRBV6-3 to TRBJ2-2, with 8 nucleotides matching TRBD2. The CDR3 totals 15 residues. V shed 6 bases, J shed 3 bases, and the junction held 6 bases outside the gene matches. CDR1 MNHEY and CDR2 SVGEGT come from the germline V gene. CDR3 nucleotides: TGTGCCAGCAGCCAGCGGGGGTTATACACCGGGGAGCTGTTTTTT. Its translation: CASSQRGLYTGELFF.

The chain joins TRBV7-9 to TRBJ1-2; D not resolved. V was shortened by 2 bases and J by 3 bases, with 10 bases between the two germline ends. CDR3 size: 14 residues. Germline V gene lookup returns CDR1 SEHNR and CDR2 FQNEAQ (reference sequence). The CDR3 loop is CASSLLSGDYGYTF. The CDR3 DNA sequence: TGTGCCAGCAGCTTACTCTCCGGGGACTATGGCTACACCTTC.

The J gene is TRBJ2-7, the V gene TRBV9; 7 bases align to TRBD1. Germline trimming cut 0 bases from V and 5 bases from J; bases unmatched to any gene: 8. Germline CDR1 SGDLS, CDR2 YYNGEE. The CDR3 runs to 15 residues. DNA for the CDR3: TGTGCCAGCAGCGTAGGCAGACAGGGATGGGACGAGCAGTACTTC. It translates to CASSVGRQGWDEQYF.

This chain links TRBV6-5 with TRBJ1-2; D possibly corresponds to TRBD1 (5 bases). The CDR3 length is 12 residues. CDR1 and CDR2 from the germline V gene are MNHEY and SVGAGI. The germline V and J ends were trimmed by 10 bases and 4 bases, with 13 bases remaining between them. The CDR3 protein is CAIGRDSYGYTF. CDR3 bases: TGTGCCATCGGCAGGGATTCCTATGGCTACACCTTC.

The table lists this clone with a count of one. The chain couples TRBV2 to TRBJ1-1; a weak D match, TRBD1 (6 bases). CDR3 length equals 18 residues. Germline CDR1 and CDR2: SNHLY and FYNNEI. The V gene lost 3 bases and the J gene lost 6 bases, with 26 bases spanning the gap. CDR3 DNA: TGTGCCAGCAGTGACCTTACAGGGCAACACGGGACACGCCCTGAAGCTTTCTTT. It codes for CASSDLTGQHGTRPEAFF. The variable domain in full, completed from reference TRBV2 and TRBJ1-1, reads EPEVTQTPSHQVTQMGQEVILRCVPISNHLYFYWYRQILGQKVEFLVSFYNNEISEKSEIFDDQFSVERPDGSNFTLKIRSTKLEDSAMYFCASSDLTGQHGTRPEAFFGQGTRLTVV.

The V and J genes are TRBV9 and TRBJ2-1; 8 bases fit TRBD2. V dropped 3 bases and J dropped 1; count of bases not matched to a gene: 3. CDR1 is SGDLS, CDR2 YYNGEE, per germline. This CDR3 spans 15 amino acids. As DNA, the CDR3 is TGTGCCAGCAGCGGGGGACTAGGTTCCTACAATGAGCAGTTCTTC. Translating gives CASSGGLGSYNEQFF. Full variable domain (outside the CDR3, taken from reference TRBV9 and TRBJ2-1): DSGVTQTPKHLITATGQRVTLRCSPRSGDLSVYWYQQSLDQGLQFLIQYYNGEERAKGNILERFSAQQFPDLHSELNLSSLELGDSALYFCASSGGLGSYNEQFFGPGTRLTVL.

This sequence joins TRBV5-6 and TRBJ2-3, with TRBD2 as a possible D gene (6 bases). There are 15 residues in the CDR3. Germline V gene data show CDR1 as SGHDT and CDR2 as YYEEEE. Trimming left V 0 bases short and J 1 base short, with 9 bases between. As DNA, the CDR3 is TGTGCCAGCAGCTTGGGGGGACTCGGCACAGATACGCAGTATTTT. It yields the protein CASSLGGLGTDTQYF.

The chain joins TRBV4-2 to TRBJ2-7; 13 nucleotides line up with TRBD2. V trimming: 6 bases; J trimming: 7 bases; junction bases outside the gene matches: 9. This CDR3 spans 15 amino acids. Germline CDR1 and CDR2: LGHNA and YNFKEQ. The CDR3, as DNA: TGTGCCAGCAGTCCTCGGACTAGCGGGAGAAGGGAGCAGTACTTC. It encodes CASSPRTSGRREQYF.

The chain employs TRBV18 and TRBJ2-3; 8 nucleotides match TRBD2. From germline, CDR1 is KGHSH and CDR2 LQKENI. V trimming: 6 bases; J trimming: 0 bases; junction bases outside the gene matches: 5. The CDR3 consists of 15 residues. CDR3 protein: CASSLGLASTDTQYF. Written as DNA, the CDR3 is TGTGCCAGCTCCCTTGGACTAGCAAGCACAGATACGCAGTATTTT.

In regard to this clone: The same CDR3 can be traced to other DNA sequences in this sample. This sequence joins TRBV6-5 and TRBJ1-1; 7 nucleotides agree with TRBD1. V shed 2 bases, J shed 5 bases, and the junction held 5 bases outside the gene matches. CDR1 is MNHEY, CDR2 SVGAGI, per germline. CDR3 length equals 14 residues. The CDR3 DNA reads as TGTGCCAGCAGTTACAGCACAGGGGTGACTGAAGCTTTCTTT. Protein: CASSYSTGVTEAFF.

J is TRBJ2-3 and V is TRBV5-8; D is uncertain. Germline V gene data show CDR1 as SGHTS and CDR2 as YDEGEE. CDR3 size: 13 residues. Trimming removed 3 bases from V and 0 bases from J, with 5 bases in between. Written as DNA, the CDR3 is TGTGCCAGCAGCTCAACTAGCACAGATACGCAGTATTTT. It yields the protein CASSSTSTDTQYF.

V gene TRBV25-1 combines with J gene TRBJ2-3, with TRBD1 matching over 7 bases. Germline values: CDR1 MGHDK, CDR2 SYGVNS. V shed 5 bases, J shed 2 bases, and the junction held 7 bases outside the gene matches. CDR3 length equals 15 residues. This CDR3 reads CASSLRQGPTDTQYF. In nucleotides, the CDR3 is TGTGCCAGCAGTCTCCGACAGGGCCCCACAGATACGCAGTATTTT.

The rearrangement uses TRBV9 and TRBJ2-5, with 9 bases that match TRBD2. V lost 0 bases, J lost 0 bases, and 3 bases stayed unmatched. The CDR3 has 16 amino acids. Germline V gives CDR1 SGDLS, CDR2 YYNGEE. CDR3 in DNA: TGTGCCAGCAGCGTAGGGGCGGGGGGGAACCAAGAGACCCAGTACTTC. Translation gives CASSVGAGGNQETQYF.

This clone was recorded only once. V usage is TRBV6-5 and J usage is TRBJ1-1, with D unresolved. The germline V gene has CDR1 MNHEY and CDR2 SVGAGI. The CDR3 length is 14 residues. V was clipped by 7 bases and J by 0 bases, with 12 bases between them. The CDR3, as DNA: TGTGCCAGCACCGGAGTAGAACTGAACACTGAAGCTTTCTTT. It specifies CASTGVELNTEAFF.

V and J are TRBV19 and TRBJ2-1; 7 positions match TRBD2. Per the germline V gene, CDR1 is LNHDA and CDR2 is SQIVND (reference sequence). V gave up 10 bases and J gave up 5 bases; unmatched junction bases: 17. CDR3 length equals 16 residues. CDR3 bases: TGTGCCACCAACCACCCAGGAGGGAGGGGCCACAATGAGCAGTTCTTC. It is translated as CATNHPGGRGHNEQFF.

The chain recombines TRBV2 with TRBJ2-5; TRBD1 matches 8 bases. From germline, CDR1 is SNHLY and CDR2 FYNNEI. The junction had 7 bases not matched to a gene; V was cut back by 4 bases and J by 6 bases. The CDR3 totals 14 residues. The DNA for the CDR3 is TGTGCCAGCAGTGCGGACAGGGTAGTGAAGACCCAGTACTTC. The encoded protein is CASSADRVVKTQYF.